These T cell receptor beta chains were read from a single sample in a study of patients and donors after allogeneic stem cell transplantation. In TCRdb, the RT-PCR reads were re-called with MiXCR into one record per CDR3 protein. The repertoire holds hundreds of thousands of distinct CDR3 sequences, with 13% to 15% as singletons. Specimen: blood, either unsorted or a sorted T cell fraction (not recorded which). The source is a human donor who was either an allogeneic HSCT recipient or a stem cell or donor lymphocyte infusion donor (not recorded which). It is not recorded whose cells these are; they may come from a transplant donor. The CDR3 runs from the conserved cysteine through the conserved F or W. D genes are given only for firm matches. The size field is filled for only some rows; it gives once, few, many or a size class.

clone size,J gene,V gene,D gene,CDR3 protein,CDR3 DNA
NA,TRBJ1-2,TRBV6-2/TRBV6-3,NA,CASSSERNYGYTF,TGTGCCAGCAGTTCAGAGCGAAACTATGGCTACACCTTC
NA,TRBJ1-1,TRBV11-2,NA,CASRTARAEAFF,TGTGCCAGCAGGACGGCGAGGGCTGAAGCTTTCTTT
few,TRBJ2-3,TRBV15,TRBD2,CATSTGTSGTTDTQYF,TGTGCCACCAGCACCGGGACTAGCGGGACTACAGATACGCAGTATTTT
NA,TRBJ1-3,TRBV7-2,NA,CASSALITSGNTIYF,TGTGCCAGCAGCGCACTTATAACCTCTGGAAACACCATATATTTT
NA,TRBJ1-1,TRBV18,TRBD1,CASSPLRDRDKAEAFF,TGTGCCAGCTCACCACTCCGGGACAGGGATAAGGCTGAAGCTTTCTTT
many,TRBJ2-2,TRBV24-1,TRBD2,CATGASGGTGELFF,TGTGCCACCGGGGCTAGCGGGGGTACCGGGGAGCTGTTTTTT
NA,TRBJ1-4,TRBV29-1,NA,CSVEGGYGAPNEKLFF,TGCAGCGTTGAAGGAGGATATGGGGCGCCAAATGAAAAACTGTTTTTT
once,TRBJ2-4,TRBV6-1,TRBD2,CASSQRGGNIQYF,TGTGCCAGCAGTCAGCGGGGGGGGAACATTCAGTACTTC
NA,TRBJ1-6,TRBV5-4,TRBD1,CASSSGQALDSPLHF,TGTGCCAGCAGCTCTGGACAGGCGCTCGATTCACCCCTCCACTTT
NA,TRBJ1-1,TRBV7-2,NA,CASSPPQPGRNTEAFF,TGTGCCAGCAGCCCCCCCCAGCCGGGTAGGAACACTGAAGCTTTCTTT
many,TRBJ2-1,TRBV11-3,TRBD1,CASSLAGTGSYNEQFF,TGTGCCAGCAGCTTAGCTGGGACAGGTTCCTACAATGAGCAGTTCTTC
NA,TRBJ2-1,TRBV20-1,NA,CSASFGGRRLGNEQFF,TGCAGTGCTAGTTTTGGGGGAAGGCGCCTGGGCAATGAGCAGTTCTTC
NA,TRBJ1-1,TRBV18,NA,CASSPNSRVAAFF,TGTGCCAGCTCACCAAACAGCAGGGTTGCAGCTTTCTTT
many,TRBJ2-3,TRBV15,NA,CATSRDTRVPLDTQYF,TGTGCCACCAGCAGAGATACGCGGGTACCCTTGGATACGCAGTATTTT
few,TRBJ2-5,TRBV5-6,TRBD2,CASSLEGGSGMTETQYF,TGTGCCAGCAGCTTGGAGGGCGGGAGCGGAATGACGGAGACCCAGTACTTC
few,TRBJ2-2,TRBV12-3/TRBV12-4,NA,CASQGPINTGELFF,TGTGCCAGCCAGGGCCCGATAAACACCGGGGAGCTGTTTTTT
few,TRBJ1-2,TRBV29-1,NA,CSVIDGDYGYTF,TGCAGCGTAATAGACGGGGACTATGGCTACACCTTC
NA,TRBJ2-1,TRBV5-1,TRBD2,CASSAGLAGRYNEQFF,TGCGCCAGCAGCGCGGGACTAGCGGGGAGGTACAATGAGCAGTTCTTC
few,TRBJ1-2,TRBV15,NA,CATSRGRNNYGYTF,TGTGCCACCAGCAGAGGTAGAAACAACTATGGCTACACCTTC
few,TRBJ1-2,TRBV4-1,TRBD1,CASSQGRGKLYGYTF,TGCGCCAGCAGCCAAGGCAGGGGGAAGTTGTATGGCTACACCTTC
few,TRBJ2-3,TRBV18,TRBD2,CASSPASGGRYTDTQYF,TGTGCCAGCTCACCAGCTAGCGGGGGGCGATACACAGATACGCAGTATTTT
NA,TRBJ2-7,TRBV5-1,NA,CASSLEGQPDLYEQYF,TGCGCCAGCAGCTTGGAAGGACAGCCCGACCTGTACGAGCAGTACTTC
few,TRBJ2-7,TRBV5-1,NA,CASSPDSLSSYEQYF,TGCGCCAGCAGCCCGGACAGTCTGAGCTCCTACGAGCAGTACTTC
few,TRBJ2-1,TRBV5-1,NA,CASTLNPDTTSTQPYNEQFF,TGCGCCAGCACGCTGAACCCGGACACAACTAGCACCCAACCCTACAATGAGCAGTTCTTC
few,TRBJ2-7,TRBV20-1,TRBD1,CSASPSTGNSYEQYF,TGCAGTGCTAGTCCCTCGACAGGGAATTCCTACGAGCAGTACTTC
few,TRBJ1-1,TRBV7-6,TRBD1,CASSLGQGGSNTEAFF,TGTGCCAGCAGCTTAGGACAGGGAGGATCTAACACTGAAGCTTTCTTT
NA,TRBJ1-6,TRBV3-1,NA,CASSQQPNNSPLHF,TGTGCCAGCAGCCAGCAACCGAATAATTCACCCCTCCACTTT
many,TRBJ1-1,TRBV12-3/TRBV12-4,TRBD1,CASSRRRGRTEAFF,TGTGCCAGCAGCCGGCGCAGGGGGCGAACTGAAGCTTTCTTT
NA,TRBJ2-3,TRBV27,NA,CASSLSAPTVGDTQYF,TGTGCCAGCAGTTTATCGGCTCCGACGGTCGGGGATACGCAGTATTTT
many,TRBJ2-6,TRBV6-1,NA,CASNEEQGSGANVLTF,TGTGCCTCGAACGAAGAACAGGGTTCTGGGGCCAACGTCCTGACTTTC
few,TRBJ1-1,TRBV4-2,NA,CASSQDAATPEAFF,TGTGCCAGCAGCCAAGATGCGGCGACCCCTGAAGCTTTCTTT
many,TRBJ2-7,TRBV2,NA,CASSEADEQYF,TGTGCCAGCAGTGAAGCGGACGAGCAGTACTTC
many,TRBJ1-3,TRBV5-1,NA,CASSLLAGAGNTIYF,TGCGCCAGCAGCTTGCTGGCAGGGGCTGGAAACACCATATATTTT
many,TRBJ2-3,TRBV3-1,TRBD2,CASSPTTSGVTDTQYF,TGTGCCAGCAGCCCTACCACTAGCGGGGTAACAGATACGCAGTATTTT
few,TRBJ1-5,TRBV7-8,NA,CASSELGVSNQPQHF,TGTGCCAGCAGCGAACTAGGGGTTAGCAATCAGCCCCAGCATTTT
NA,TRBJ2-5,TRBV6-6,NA,CASRRGMAETQYF,TGTGCCAGCAGAAGGGGGATGGCGGAGACCCAGTACTTC
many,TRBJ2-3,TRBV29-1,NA,CSVNPQGVDTQYF,TGCAGCGTTAACCCCCAGGGAGTAGATACGCAGTATTTT
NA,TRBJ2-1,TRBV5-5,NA,CASSLGSTWSSYNEQFF,TGTGCCAGCAGCTTAGGGTCGACCTGGAGCTCCTACAATGAGCAGTTCTTC
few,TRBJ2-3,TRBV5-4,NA,CASSLVFALGTDTDTQYF,TGTGCCAGCAGCTTGGTTTTCGCTTTAGGCACAGACACAGATACGCAGTATTTT
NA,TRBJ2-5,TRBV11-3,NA,CASSLGTDRQETQYF,TGTGCCAGCAGCTTGGGGACTGACCGACAAGAGACCCAGTACTTC
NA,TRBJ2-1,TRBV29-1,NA,CSVDGPGAANEQFF,TGCAGCGTTGACGGTCCGGGGGCTGCCAATGAGCAGTTCTTC
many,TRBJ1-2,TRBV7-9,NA,CASSPDNYYGYTF,TGTGCCAGCAGCCCAGACAACTACTATGGCTACACCTTC
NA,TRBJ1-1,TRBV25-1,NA,CASVHNTEAFF,TGTGCCAGTGTTCACAACACTGAAGCTTTCTTT
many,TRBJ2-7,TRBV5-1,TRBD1,CASSLSLGTAPYEQYF,TGCGCCAGCAGCTTGAGTTTGGGGACAGCACCCTACGAGCAGTACTTC
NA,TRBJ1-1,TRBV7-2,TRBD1,CASSLRTGLTEAFF,TGTGCCAGCAGCCTCCGGACAGGGCTCACTGAAGCTTTCTTT
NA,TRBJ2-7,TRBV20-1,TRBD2,CSAYTSGGLTYEQYF,TGCAGTGCCTACACCTCGGGGGGGCTAACCTACGAGCAGTACTTC
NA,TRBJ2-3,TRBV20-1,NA,CSARDPGADTQYF,TGCAGTGCAAGGGACCCGGGCGCAGATACGCAGTATTTT
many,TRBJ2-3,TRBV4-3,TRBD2,CASSQNLAVPTDTQYF,TGCGCCAGCAGCCAGAATCTAGCGGTCCCCACAGATACGCAGTATTTT
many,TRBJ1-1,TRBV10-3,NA,CAISEAVGITEAFF,TGTGCCATCAGTGAGGCGGTGGGGATCACTGAAGCTTTCTTT
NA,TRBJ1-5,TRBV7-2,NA,CASSSRVTQPQHF,TGTGCCAGCAGCTCCAGGGTCACTCAGCCCCAGCATTTT